The 16 T cell receptor beta chains in this list originate from one sample, sequenced in a study of T-cell memory formation after mild COVID-19. Each CDR3 protein gets one entry after TCRdb re-called the 5' RACE reads with MiXCR. The table shows hundreds of thousands of distinct CDR3 sequences, with 18% occurring only once. Sequenced sample: PBMCs or a T cell subset sorted from them (not recorded which). The receptors were gathered from an adult woman who had mild COVID-19 (a few samples of this study predate the infection). Cell type and time point are not known.

The V gene is TRBV3-1, the J gene TRBJ2-1; 12 bases line up with TRBD2. Trimming removed 4 bases from V and 7 bases from J; junction bases left unmatched: 11. This CDR3 is built from 17 residues. CDR1 is LGHDT and CDR2 is YNNKEL in the germline V gene (reference sequence). CDR3 region: CASSPHLDTSGGNEQFF. CDR3 sequence (DNA): TGTGCCAGCAGCCCCCACCTGGATACTAGCGGGGGGAATGAGCAGTTCTTC.

The J gene is TRBJ2-7, the V gene TRBV29-1; D is uncertain. Germline V lookup: CDR1 SQVTM, CDR2 ANQGSEA. The V gene lost 2 bases and the J gene lost 5 bases, with 16 bases spanning the gap. The CDR3 totals 14 residues. In nucleotides, the CDR3 is TGCAGCGTTGAAAGGCGGCTGAAGGTCGACGAGCAGTACTTC. As protein: CSVERRLKVDEQYF.

This sequence joins TRBV20-1 and TRBJ1-1; TRBD1 agrees at 7 bases. V lost 3 bases and J lost 7; bases outside the gene matches: 8. CDR1 and CDR2 (germline): DFQATT, SNEGSKA (reference sequence). This CDR3 region has 13 residues. This CDR3 reads CSARERQGREAFF. The CDR3 DNA follows: TGCAGTGCTAGGGAAAGACAGGGACGTGAAGCTTTCTTT.

The genes are TRBV7-9 and TRBJ2-1, with TRBD1 matching 7 bases. Per germline, CDR1 SEHNR and CDR2 FQNEAQ (reference sequence). The CDR3 consists of 16 residues. Trimming at V came to 8 bases and at J to 7 bases, leaving 17 bases not matched to a gene. The CDR3 loop reads CASPKPDREMGNEQFF. CDR3 sequence (DNA): TGTGCCAGCCCCAAGCCAGACAGGGAAATGGGGAATGAGCAGTTCTTC.

The rearrangement joins TRBV19 to TRBJ2-1; 8 positions agree with TRBD2. With 7 bases clipped from V and 0 bases from J, the junction kept 5 bases outside the gene matches. This CDR3 spans 15 amino acids. CDR1 LNHDA and CDR2 SQIVND come from the germline V gene (reference sequence). The CDR3, as DNA: TGTGCCAGTACGTTAGCGGGAAACTCCTACAATGAGCAGTTCTTC. It encodes CASTLAGNSYNEQFF.

This chain links TRBV6-2 or TRBV6-3 with TRBJ2-2; no reliable D call. V lost 0 bases, J lost 8 bases, and 13 bases lay in between. CDR1 is MNHEY and CDR2 is SVGEGT in the germline V gene. This CDR3 region has 15 residues. The DNA of the CDR3 is TGTGCCAGCAGTTACTCGACCCTCGGTAATGGGGAGCTGTTTTTT. Encoded protein: CASSYSTLGNGELFF.

This clonotype turned up a few times. V is TRBV3-1 and J is TRBJ2-2; no definite D call. Looked up from germline, CDR1 is LGHDT and CDR2 is YNNKEL (reference sequence). The CDR3 length is 14 residues. The V end lost 4 bases, the J end lost 1 base, and 7 bases lay between the germline ends. The chain's CDR3 is CASSRKQNTGELFF. CDR3 coding DNA: TGTGCCAGCAGCCGAAAACAGAACACCGGGGAGCTGTTTTTT.

This sequence joins TRBV5-1 and TRBJ1-3; no reliable D call. The germline V gene has CDR1 SGHRS and CDR2 YFSETQ. Trimming removed 2 bases at V and 0 bases at J, with 12 bases between. The CDR3 consists of 16 residues. The chain's CDR3 is CASSFGRAGSGNTIYF. Here the CDR3 DNA reads TGCGCCAGCAGCTTCGGGAGGGCCGGCTCTGGAAACACCATATATTTT.

The J gene is TRBJ2-1, the V gene TRBV7-2; D may match TRBD1 or TRBD2 (5 bases each). V was clipped by 5 bases and J by 2 bases, with 7 bases between them. The CDR3 sequence is 13 residues long. Germline V gene data show CDR1 as SGHTA and CDR2 as FQGNSA. CDR3 DNA sequence: TGTGCCAGCAGCCGGGGACCCTACAATGAGCAGTTCTTC. As protein: CASSRGPYNEQFF. Full variable domain (outside the CDR3, taken from reference TRBV7-2 and TRBJ2-1): GAGVSQSPSNKVTEKGKDVELRCDPISGHTALYWYRQSLGQGLEFLIYFQGNSAPDKSGLPSDRFSAERTGGSVSTLTIQRTQQEDSAVYLCASSRGPYNEQFFGPGTRLTVL.

The chain couples TRBV5-1 to TRBJ1-1, with no clear D. Trimming removed 3 bases at V and 1 base at J, with 10 bases between. The CDR3 contains 14 residues. Germline CDR1 reads SGHRS; CDR2 reads YFSETQ. The CDR3 DNA reads as TGCGCCAGCAGCTCGACCGCAGGGAACACTGAAGCTTTCTTT. It is translated as CASSSTAGNTEAFF.

This clonotype was recorded a few times. The gene calls are TRBV2 and TRBJ2-1; 8 positions match TRBD2. Germline V CDR1 and CDR2: SNHLY, FYNNEI. V lost 7 bases to trimming and J lost 5 bases; unmatched junction nucleotides: 7. The CDR3 extends over 14 amino acids. CDR3 nucleotides: TGTGCCAGCAAACGACTAGCGACCGACAATGAGCAGTTCTTC. Protein sequence: CASKRLATDNEQFF.

This rearrangement joins TRBV6-5 to TRBJ2-3; D perhaps matches TRBD2 (7 bases). The CDR3 runs to 15 residues. CDR1 is MNHEY and CDR2 is SVGAGI in the germline V gene. V was clipped by 0 bases and J by 5 bases, with 12 bases between them. The CDR3 DNA reads TGTGCCAGCAGTTACTCTCCGGGGGGACAAGATACGCAGTATTTT. Amino acids: CASSYSPGGQDTQYF.

The chain recombines TRBV29-1 with TRBJ2-2; tentative D call: TRBD2 (5 bases). The germline V gene has CDR1 SQVTM and CDR2 ANQGSEA. The ends were cut back, 1 base at V and 0 bases at J, with 6 bases in the middle. The CDR3 runs 14 residues. Written as DNA, the CDR3 is TGCAGCGTTGAAGCGACTACGAACACCGGGGAGCTGTTTTTT. This codes for CSVEATTNTGELFF.

This clonotype was observed a few times. V and J are TRBV12-3 or TRBV12-4 and TRBJ2-7; 9 bases are a match to TRBD2. The CDR3 is 14 amino acids. V gave up 4 bases and J gave up 2 bases; unmatched junction bases: 3. CDR3: CASSSGGGAYEQYF. The CDR3 DNA follows: TGTGCCAGCAGTTCCGGCGGGGGGGCCTACGAGCAGTACTTC.

This clonotype was seen more than once but under ten times. The rearrangement links TRBV5-5 to TRBJ2-2, with 11 bases identical to TRBD1. Losses at the gene ends were 3 bases for V and 7 bases for J; bases not matched to a gene: 8. The CDR3 is 16 residues long. Germline V gene data show CDR1 as SGHKS and CDR2 as YYEKEE (reference sequence). The CDR3 sequence is CASSWRTGGDGGELFF. In DNA, the CDR3 is TGTGCCAGCAGCTGGAGGACAGGGGGCGACGGCGGGGAGCTGTTTTTT.

This clonotype was found a few times. The rearrangement links TRBV7-2 to TRBJ2-7, with 12 bases matching TRBD2. Germline-derived CDR1 and CDR2 are SGHTA and FQGNSA. The CDR3 length is 18 residues. J lost 0 bases, V lost 1 base, and 7 bases had no gene match. In DNA, the CDR3 is TGTGCCAGCAGCTTAGGGGGGACTAGCGGGCTCCTCTCCTACGAGCAGTACTTC. Encoded protein: CASSLGGTSGLLSYEQYF. The full variable domain, rest sourced from reference TRBV7-2 and TRBJ2-7, is GAGVSQSPSNKVTEKGKDVELRCDPISGHTALYWYRQSLGQGLEFLIYFQGNSAPDKSGLPSDRFSAERTGGSVSTLTIQRTQQEDSAVYLCASSLGGTSGLLSYEQYFGPGTRLTVT.